This is a list of T cell receptor beta chains from one sample in a study of cytomegalovirus exposure and HLA in healthy donors. Sequenced by immunoSEQ multiplex PCR; TCRdb stores in-frame clones only, minus some. Of roughly 150,000 clones in the sample, more than 75% were seen once. The source material was PBMCs. The origin of the receptors is a male donor in good health and CMV-seronegative. The CDR3 runs from the conserved cysteine through the conserved F or W. D genes are given only for firm matches. A row's size may be missing; if present it is once, few, many or a size class.

CDR3nt | CDR3aa | j_gene | v_gene | d_gene | abundance
TGTGCCAGCACCCTAGGGACAGGGGCCACCTACGAGCAGTACTTC | CASTLGTGATYEQYF | TRBJ2-7 | TRBV6-1 | TRBD1 | few
TGTGCCAGCAGCCCCTCCGGGGGAAGCTCCTACGAGCAGTACTTC | CASSPSGGSSYEQYF | TRBJ2-7 | TRBV5-4 | NA | NA
TGTGCCAGCAGCGCCCGCAGGTACAATGAGCAGTTCTTC | CASSARRYNEQFF | TRBJ2-1 | TRBV11-2 | NA | NA
TGTGCCAGCAGCGGGGGGAATGAGCAGTTCTTC | CASSGGNEQFF | TRBJ2-1 | TRBV6-1 | TRBD2 | NA
TGTGCCAGCAGCCCTGACGGAAACTACGAGCAGTACTTC | CASSPDGNYEQYF | TRBJ2-7 | TRBV6-6 | NA | once
TGCGCCAGCAGCTCCCAGGGGGCGCCTGACTATGGCTACACCTTC | CASSSQGAPDYGYTF | TRBJ1-2 | TRBV5-1 | TRBD1 | NA
TGCGCCAGCAGGATGGACAGCCTCAATGAGCAGTTCTTC | CASRMDSLNEQFF | TRBJ2-1 | TRBV5-1 | NA | NA
TGTGCCAGCAGTGAACTGACCGACAGAAGATATGGCTACACCTTC | CASSELTDRRYGYTF | TRBJ1-2 | TRBV6-1 | NA | NA
TGTGCCAGCAGCTTAGGAGTAACAGGGGAGACCCAGTACTTC | CASSLGVTGETQYF | TRBJ2-5 | TRBV7-2 | NA | NA
TGTGCCAGCGGCGACAGGGACTATGGCTACACCTTC | CASGDRDYGYTF | TRBJ1-2 | TRBV6-4 | TRBD1 | NA
TGTGCCAGCAGTTGGGGAGGGCCCACAGATACGCAGTATTTT | CASSWGGPTDTQYF | TRBJ2-3 | TRBV6-6 | TRBD2 | NA
TGTGCCAGCAGCCATAGCTACAATGAGCAGTTCTTC | CASSHSYNEQFF | TRBJ2-1 | TRBV4-2 | NA | NA
TGTGCCAGCAGCCCCACCGACAGGGCGTTCGAGCAGTACTTC | CASSPTDRAFEQYF | TRBJ2-7 | TRBV27 | TRBD1 | NA
TGTGCCAGCAGTTCGGGTTTCTCCTACGAGCAGTACTTC | CASSSGFSYEQYF | TRBJ2-7 | TRBV6-1 | NA | NA
TGTGCCAGCAGTTACCAGGGGGACGAAAAACTGTTTTTT | CASSYQGDEKLFF | TRBJ1-4 | TRBV6-5 | TRBD1 | NA
TGTGCCAGCATACAGGGTCCTGGAAACACCATATATTTT | CASIQGPGNTIYF | TRBJ1-3 | TRBV7-2 | NA | NA
TGTGCCAGCAGCAAGTCGGAGGCAGCTGAAGCTTTCTTT | CASSKSEAAEAFF | TRBJ1-1 | TRBV7-9 | NA | few
TGCGCCAGCAGCCCCGGGACAGCATACAATGAGCAGTTCTTC | CASSPGTAYNEQFF | TRBJ2-1 | TRBV5-1 | TRBD1 | NA
TGTGCCAGCAGCTTGGATGGACAGGGGCGCAATGAGCAGTTCTTC | CASSLDGQGRNEQFF | TRBJ2-1 | TRBV5-8 | TRBD1 | NA
TGTGCCAGCAGTGAACAACAGAACACTGAAGCTTTCTTT | CASSEQQNTEAFF | TRBJ1-1 | TRBV6-1 | NA | NA
TGCGCCAGCTCTCGGGGAGGATCAGATACGCAGTATTTT | CASSRGGSDTQYF | TRBJ2-3 | TRBV5-1 | NA | NA
TGTGCCAGCAGCCCCTTCGGGGGGGCGGAGGGGACCCAGTACTTC | CASSPFGGAEGTQYF | TRBJ2-5 | TRBV7-3 | TRBD2 | NA
TGTGCCAGCAGCCTAGGGACTAGCGTAGAGCAGTTCTTC | CASSLGTSVEQFF | TRBJ2-1 | TRBV7-6 | TRBD2 | NA
TGTGCCACCGCGACAGGGGGCCCTCATCAGCCCCAGCATTTT | CATATGGPHQPQHF | TRBJ1-5 | TRBV28 | TRBD1 | NA
TGTGCCAGCAGCCCCCGGTCTAGCGGGAGCCGGGAGCAGTACTTC | CASSPRSSGSREQYF | TRBJ2-7 | TRBV7-3 | TRBD2 | few
TGTGCCGGCTCGGACAGGTCCTACGAGCAGTACTTC | CAGSDRSYEQYF | TRBJ2-7 | TRBV6-5 | TRBD1 | once
TGTGCCAGCAGGACAGCATATGGCTACACCTTC | CASRTAYGYTF | TRBJ1-2 | TRBV2 | NA | NA
TGTGCCAGCAGCGTAACCCCCCAGGCCAGGGGGAATTCACCCCTCCACTTT | CASSVTPQARGNSPLHF | TRBJ1-6 | TRBV9 | TRBD1 | once
TGTGCCAGCAGATCACGACAGGGGGCTCGGGAGACCCAGTACTTC | CASRSRQGARETQYF | TRBJ2-5 | TRBV28 | TRBD1 | NA
TGTGCCAGTAGTATTAGGACTAGCGGGAGAAACGAGCAGTACTTC | CASSIRTSGRNEQYF | TRBJ2-7 | TRBV19 | TRBD2 | NA
TGTGCCAGCAGCTCGGGACAGTACACCGGGGAGCTGTTTTTT | CASSSGQYTGELFF | TRBJ2-2 | TRBV7-3 | TRBD1 | NA
TGTGCCAGCAGCCGCCAGGGGGGAACCTCCTACGAGCAGTACTTC | CASSRQGGTSYEQYF | TRBJ2-7 | TRBV7-2 | NA | NA
TGTGCCAGCAGCCTTTGGGCCCTAAGATTCACCGGGGAGCTGTTTTTT | CASSLWALRFTGELFF | TRBJ2-2 | TRBV5-6 | NA | NA
TGTGCCAGCAGTTCAAACGGGAGAGTTCACGAGCAGTACTTC | CASSSNGRVHEQYF | TRBJ2-7 | TRBV6-6 | NA | NA
TGTGCCAGCAGTGATCTGGAGACCCAGTACTTC | CASSDLETQYF | TRBJ2-5 | TRBV2 | NA | NA
TGTGCCAGCAGCTTAATCCAGGGGAACACCGGGGAGCTGTTTTTT | CASSLIQGNTGELFF | TRBJ2-2 | TRBV7-2 | NA | NA
TGTGCCAGCAGGCCCGGGGGTAGCGTAAACAATGAGCAGTTCTTC | CASRPGGSVNNEQFF | TRBJ2-1 | TRBV9 | NA | NA
TGTGCCAGCAGCTTGGGGGGGGTGACAAGGAACTCCAAGGGCTACACCTTC | CASSLGGVTRNSKGYTF | TRBJ1-2 | TRBV5-4 | NA | NA
TGTGCCAGCAGTCCACTAGCGGGGGGAAACACCGGGGAGCTGTTTTTT | CASSPLAGGNTGELFF | TRBJ2-2 | TRBV6-6 | TRBD2 | NA
TGTGCCATCCGGATGTCGGCGGATAATTCACCCCTCCACTTT | CAIRMSADNSPLHF | TRBJ1-6 | TRBV10-3 | NA | NA
TGTGCTCTCGGGGGGGGACCGGTCTCCTACGAGCAGTACTTC | CALGGGPVSYEQYF | TRBJ2-7 | TRBV6-1 | TRBD2 | NA
TGCGCCAGCAGCCAAGATATGACAGTCGCCACAGATACGCAGTATTTT | CASSQDMTVATDTQYF | TRBJ2-3 | TRBV4-1 | NA | few
TGTGCCAGCAGCTCGGGTCCCCGAGAAGATACGCAGTATTTT | CASSSGPREDTQYF | TRBJ2-3 | TRBV7-2 | NA | NA
TGTGCCAGCAGCCCCCAGATGTATTCCGGGGAGCTGTTTTTT | CASSPQMYSGELFF | TRBJ2-2 | TRBV7-2 | NA | NA
TGTGCCAGCAGTCCCGGGACAGGGGATAATCAGCCCCAGCATTTT | CASSPGTGDNQPQHF | TRBJ1-5 | TRBV6-5 | TRBD1 | once
TGTGCCAGCAAACTAGCGGGAGGGCCGGATGAGCAGTTCTTC | CASKLAGGPDEQFF | TRBJ2-1 | TRBV5-5 | TRBD2 | NA
TGTGCCAGCAGCTTAGCAGGCGGGAGTTTGTCAGATACGCAGTATTTT | CASSLAGGSLSDTQYF | TRBJ2-3 | TRBV7-2 | TRBD2 | NA
TGTGCCAGCAGCGCCGACTGGAACACTGAAGCTTTCTTT | CASSADWNTEAFF | TRBJ1-1 | TRBV7-2 | NA | NA
TGCAGCGCCCCTACTGGCGGGAGGGGGGGGGCCCAGTACTTC | CSAPTGGRGGAQYF | TRBJ2-5 | TRBV29-1 | TRBD2 | NA
TGTGCCAGCAGACGAGCCCCTAGCGGGAGCTCCTACAATGAGCAGTTCTTC | CASRRAPSGSSYNEQFF | TRBJ2-1 | TRBV2 | TRBD2 | NA
TGTGCCAGCAGCCTGATTAGCGGGAGTAACGAGCAGTACTTC | CASSLISGSNEQYF | TRBJ2-7 | TRBV11-2 | TRBD2 | NA
TGTGCCAGCAGCTTAGAACAGGGTCGATTCCATGAGCAGTTCTTC | CASSLEQGRFHEQFF | TRBJ2-1 | TRBV11-2 | NA | NA
TGTGCCAGCGCCCTCTTTGCGGCCTACGAGCAGTACTTC | CASALFAAYEQYF | TRBJ2-7 | TRBV27 | NA | NA
TGTGCCAGCAGATGGGGCGCCACAGATACGCAGTATTTT | CASRWGATDTQYF | TRBJ2-3 | TRBV27 | NA | NA